These 15 T cell receptor beta chains were sequenced from one sample in a study of cytomegalovirus exposure and HLA in healthy donors. Vbeta (60) and Jbeta (13) primers were used in the PCR. The assay was immunoSEQ multiplex PCR, and TCRdb's table has in-frame clones only and misses some. In the table there are 150,000 to 200,000 clones, 84% of which are singletons. The sample taken for sequencing was PBMCs. The source is a boy between 10 and 17 years old in good health and CMV-seronegative.

This clone has only one observation. This chain uses TRBV6-1 with TRBJ1-4, with D unclear. The CDR3 totals 12 residues. The V gene's germline CDR1 is MNHNS and CDR2 SASEGT. Trimming pared 6 bases from V and 7 bases from J, leaving 9 bases between. CDR3 sequence reads: CASRGEIEKLFF. The CDR3 nucleotides read TGTGCCAGCAGGGGAGAAATTGAAAAACTGTTTTTT.

This rearrangement joins TRBV7-6 to TRBJ2-5, with 8 bases identical to TRBD2. The CDR3 is made up of 16 amino acids. Germline V gives CDR1 SGHVS, CDR2 FNYEAQ. V shed 5 bases, J shed 5 bases, and the junction held 13 bases outside the gene matches. The CDR3 sequence is CASSQMIAGGRETQYF. The CDR3 region has the DNA TGTGCCAGCAGCCAGATGATCGCGGGAGGTCGGGAGACCCAGTACTTC.

This clone was observed once. The genes are TRBV2 and TRBJ2-3; 10 bases align to TRBD2. V lost 4 bases and J lost 1; bases outside the gene matches: 2. The CDR3 covers 15 residues. Germline V CDR1 and CDR2: SNHLY, FYNNEI. The CDR3 is CASSGGLAGTDTQYF. CDR3 DNA: TGTGCCAGCAGTGGCGGACTAGCGGGCACAGATACGCAGTATTTT. The full variable domain, in which reference TRBV2 and TRBJ2-3 provide the parts outside the CDR3, is EPEVTQTPSHQVTQMGQEVILRCVPISNHLYFYWYRQILGQKVEFLVSFYNNEISEKSEIFDDQFSVERPDGSNFTLKIRSTKLEDSAMYFCASSGGLAGTDTQYFGPGTRLTVL.

This clone was seen only once. The V call is TRBV2, the J call TRBJ1-5; 8 bases align to TRBD1. The CDR3 is 15 amino acids. After removal of 5 bases from V and 5 bases from J, the junction contained 8 bases not matched to a gene. Per the germline V gene, CDR1 is SNHLY and CDR2 is FYNNEI. Here the CDR3 reads CASSFDRGRDQPQHF. CDR3 DNA: TGTGCCAGCAGTTTTGACAGGGGACGGGATCAGCCCCAGCATTTT.

In its sample, this clone was seen a few times. The gene calls are TRBV27 and TRBJ2-7; TRBD1 agrees at 8 bases. J was trimmed by 0 bases and V by 6 bases; bases with no gene match: 4. The CDR3 spans 14 residues. Germline lookup yields CDR1 MNHEY and CDR2 SMNVEV (reference sequence). The CDR3 here is CASSRQGSSYEQYF. In DNA, the CDR3 is TGTGCCAGCAGCCGACAGGGGAGCTCCTACGAGCAGTACTTC.

This clone was found a few times. This CDR3 reads CASSQELLAGGEQYF. DNA for the CDR3: TGTGCCAGCAGCCAAGAATTGCTAGCGGGCGGGGAGCAGTACTTC. The chain combines TRBV4-2 with TRBJ2-7; 8 bases map to TRBD2. CDR3 length: 15 amino acids. The junction had 8 bases not matched to a gene; V was cut back by 0 bases and J by 7 bases. In germline, CDR1 is LGHNA, CDR2 YNFKEQ.

The chain employs TRBV30 and TRBJ2-1; D perhaps matches TRBD2 (6 bases). Germline values: CDR1 GTSNPN, CDR2 SVGIG (reference sequence). Trimming left V 0 bases short and J 8 bases short, with 11 bases between. The CDR3 is made up of 13 amino acids. The DNA of the CDR3 is TGTGCCTGGAGTGTCAGGCGGGGTCATGAGCAGTTCTTC. Translating it yields CAWSVRRGHEQFF. The full variable domain, completed using reference TRBV30 and TRBJ2-1, is SQTIHQWPATLVQPVGSPLSLECTVEGTSNPNLYWYRQAAGRGLQLLFYSVGIGQISSEVPQNLSASRPQDRQFILSSKKLLLSDSGFYLCAWSVRRGHEQFFGPGTRLTVL.

The V and J genes are TRBV6-5 and TRBJ2-7, with D uncertain. Trimming stripped 7 bases from V and 1 base from J, with 17 bases between. The CDR3 is 15 residues long. Germline V CDR1 and CDR2: MNHEY, SVGAGI. The CDR3 reads CASKIFRVLSYEQYF. CDR3 nucleotide sequence: TGTGCCAGCAAAATTTTCCGGGTCCTATCCTACGAGCAGTACTTC.

This clone was seen a few times. The chain joins TRBV7-9 to TRBJ1-4, with 7 bases matching TRBD1. CDR3 size: 13 residues. The V gene end was trimmed by 4 bases and the J gene end by 7 bases; junction bases not matched to a gene: 3. The germline V gene encodes CDR1 SEHNR and CDR2 FQNEAQ (reference sequence). This CDR3 is CASSSKGAEKLFF. CDR3 in DNA: TGTGCCAGCAGCTCGAAGGGGGCTGAAAAACTGTTTTTT.

The chain links TRBV28 to TRBJ2-7; a weak D match, TRBD2 (5 bases). Trimming took 6 bases from V and 4 from J, leaving 10 bases between them. The CDR3 extends over 12 amino acids. The V gene's germline CDR1 is MDHEN and CDR2 SYDVKM. CDR3 in DNA: TGTGCCAGCAGGGGGAGAAAGTACGAGCAGTACTTC. Translated: CASRGRKYEQYF.

The count of this clone is one. The genes are TRBV11-1 and TRBJ2-2; TRBD1 might be the D (5 bases). The CDR3 is 15 amino acids. V lost 1 base to trimming and J lost 4 bases, with 10 bases between them. Germline CDR1 and CDR2: SGHAT and FQDESV (reference sequence). CDR3 in amino acids: CASSLVLDSTGELFF. The CDR3, as DNA: TGTGCCAGCAGCTTAGTGTTAGACAGCACCGGGGAGCTGTTTTTT.

This chain's CDR3 is CASSPRLAGGNEQFF. CDR3 sequence (DNA): TGTGCCAGCAGCCCTAGACTAGCGGGGGGCAATGAGCAGTTCTTC. This chain links TRBV6-6 with TRBJ2-1; 13 bases map to TRBD2. CDR3 length: 15 residues. V was pared by 6 bases and J by 6 bases, with 5 bases of the junction left unmatched. Germline lookup yields CDR1 MNHNY and CDR2 SVGAGI (reference sequence).

J is TRBJ2-3 and V is TRBV6-1; 11 bases are a match to TRBD2. The CDR3 loop spans 15 amino acids. Looked up from germline, CDR1 is MNHNS and CDR2 is SASEGT. V trimming: 7 bases; J trimming: 4 bases; junction bases outside the gene matches: 7. CDR3 sequence reads: CASTPLAGGPDTQYF. DNA of the CDR3: TGTGCCAGCACACCCTTAGCGGGGGGGCCAGATACGCAGTATTTT.

The rearrangement links TRBV6-6 to TRBJ1-1; no clear D. The CDR3 is 15 amino acids. Trimming removed 1 base from V and 1 base from J, with 10 bases in between. Per germline, CDR1 MNHNY and CDR2 SVGAGI (reference sequence). DNA of the CDR3: TGTGCCAGCAGTTACTGGGCGAAAAGGAACACTGAAGCTTTCTTT. Protein: CASSYWAKRNTEAFF.

V is TRBV27 and J is TRBJ1-2, with D possibly being TRBD1 (6 bases). Looked up from germline, CDR1 is MNHEY and CDR2 is SMNVEV (reference sequence). With 5 bases removed from V and 7 bases from J, the gap between germline ends came to 14 bases. CDR3 size: 13 residues. The CDR3 here is CASSPQGRGGYTF. CDR3 coding DNA: TGTGCCAGCAGTCCGCAGGGGAGGGGTGGCTACACCTTC.